The present T cell receptor (beta chain) was sequenced within a study of blood T cell repertoires in COVID-19. In the study overall: The cDNA or gDNA used as material had been derived from T cells, B-cell-depleted T cells, or PBMCs.

In this sample, this clone turned up a few times. Per the authors' pipeline: Reference gene primer amplification yielded estimated nucleated cell counts. This table comes from immunoSEQ multiplex PCR, and its TCRdb copy is limited to in-frame clones, with some not included. The V and J calls and clone size are taken from that table; D and trimming were inferred from the DNA. Among about 210,000 clones, roughly 87% were seen once, and the ten largest hold approximately 8%. It was during active infection that Seattle patients were enrolled and then longitudinally followed. Germline CDR1 reads SGHTA; CDR2 reads FQGNSA. The length of the CDR3 is 14 residues. J was trimmed by 7 bases and V by 1 base; bases with no gene match: 6.

The sequence came from a woman aged 60-70 years with COVID-19, enrolled during active disease. Source material: peripheral blood. V gene TRBV7-2 combines with J gene TRBJ2-7; TRBD2 matches at 8 bases. CDR3 protein: CASSLVAGSGEQYF. CDR3 nucleotides: TGTGCCAGCAGCTTAGTAGCGGGATCGGGAGAGCAGTACTTC.